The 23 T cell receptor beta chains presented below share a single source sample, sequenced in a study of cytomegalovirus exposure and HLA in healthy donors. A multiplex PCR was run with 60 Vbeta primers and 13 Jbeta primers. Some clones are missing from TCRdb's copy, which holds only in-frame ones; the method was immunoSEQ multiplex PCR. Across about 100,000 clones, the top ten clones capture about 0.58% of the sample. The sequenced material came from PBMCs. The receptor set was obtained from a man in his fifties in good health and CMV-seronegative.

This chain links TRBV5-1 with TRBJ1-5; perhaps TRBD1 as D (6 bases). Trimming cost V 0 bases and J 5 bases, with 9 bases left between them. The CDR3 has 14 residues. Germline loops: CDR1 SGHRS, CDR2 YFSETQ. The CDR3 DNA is TGCGCCAGCAGCTTGGAAGGGGGGGATCAGCCCCAGCATTTT. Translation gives CASSLEGGDQPQHF.

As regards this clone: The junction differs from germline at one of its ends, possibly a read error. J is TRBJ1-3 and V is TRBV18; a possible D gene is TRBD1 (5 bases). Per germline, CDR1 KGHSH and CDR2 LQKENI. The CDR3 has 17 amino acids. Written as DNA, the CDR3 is TGTGCCAGCTCACCCCTCCAACCGAGGGACTCTGGAAGCACCATATATTTT. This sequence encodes CASSPLQPRDSGSTIYF.

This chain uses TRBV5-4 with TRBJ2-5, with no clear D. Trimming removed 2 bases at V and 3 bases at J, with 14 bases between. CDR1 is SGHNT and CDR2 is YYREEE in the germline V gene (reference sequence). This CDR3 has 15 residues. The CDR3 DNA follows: TGTGCCAGCAGCTTATCAGGTTCCCCCAAAGAGACCCAGTACTTC. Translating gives CASSLSGSPKETQYF.

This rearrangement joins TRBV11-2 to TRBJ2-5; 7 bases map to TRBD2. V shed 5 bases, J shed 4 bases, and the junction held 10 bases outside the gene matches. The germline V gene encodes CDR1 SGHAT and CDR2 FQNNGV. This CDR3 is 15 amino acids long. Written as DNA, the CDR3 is TGTGCCAGCAGCCCCTCATGGGGGGGGGTAGAGACCCAGTACTTC. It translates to CASSPSWGGVETQYF.

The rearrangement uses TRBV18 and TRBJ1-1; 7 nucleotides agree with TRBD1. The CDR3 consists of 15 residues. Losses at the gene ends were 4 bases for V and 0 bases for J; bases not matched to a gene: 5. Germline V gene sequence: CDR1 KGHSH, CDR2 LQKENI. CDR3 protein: CASSLTTGVNTEAFF. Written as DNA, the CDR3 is TGTGCCAGCTCACTCACAACAGGGGTGAACACTGAAGCTTTCTTT.

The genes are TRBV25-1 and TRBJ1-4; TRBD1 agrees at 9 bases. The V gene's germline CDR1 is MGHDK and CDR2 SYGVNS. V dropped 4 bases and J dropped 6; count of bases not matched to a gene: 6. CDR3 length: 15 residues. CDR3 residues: CASSGDREHYEKLFF. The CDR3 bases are TGTGCCAGCAGTGGGGACAGGGAGCATTATGAAAAACTGTTTTTT.

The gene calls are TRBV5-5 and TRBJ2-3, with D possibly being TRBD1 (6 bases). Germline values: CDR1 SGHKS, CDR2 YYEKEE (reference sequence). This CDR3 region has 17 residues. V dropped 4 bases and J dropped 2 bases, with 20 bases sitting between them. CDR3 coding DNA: TGTGCCAGCAGCGCTAGCAGTCGGGACAAGCCCACAGATACGCAGTATTTT. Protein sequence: CASSASSRDKPTDTQYF.

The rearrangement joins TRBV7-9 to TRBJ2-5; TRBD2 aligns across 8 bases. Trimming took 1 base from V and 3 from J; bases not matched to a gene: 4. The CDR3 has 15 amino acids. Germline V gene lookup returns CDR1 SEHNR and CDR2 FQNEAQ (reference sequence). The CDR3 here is CASSLGSGREETQYF. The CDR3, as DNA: TGTGCCAGCAGCTTAGGAAGCGGGAGAGAAGAGACCCAGTACTTC. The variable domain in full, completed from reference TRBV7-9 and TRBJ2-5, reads DTGVSQNPRHKITKRGQNVTFRCDPISEHNRLYWYRQTLGQGPEFLTYFQNEAQLEKSRLLSDRFSAERPKGSFSTLEIQRTEQGDSAMYLCASSLGSGREETQYFGPGTRLLVL.

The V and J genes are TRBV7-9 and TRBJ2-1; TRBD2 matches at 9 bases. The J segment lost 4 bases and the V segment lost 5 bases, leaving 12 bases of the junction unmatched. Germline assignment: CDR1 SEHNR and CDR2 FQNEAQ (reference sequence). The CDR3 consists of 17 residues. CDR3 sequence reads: CASSAKVAGAGYNEQFF. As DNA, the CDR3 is TGTGCCAGCAGCGCGAAGGTAGCGGGAGCGGGGTACAATGAGCAGTTCTTC.

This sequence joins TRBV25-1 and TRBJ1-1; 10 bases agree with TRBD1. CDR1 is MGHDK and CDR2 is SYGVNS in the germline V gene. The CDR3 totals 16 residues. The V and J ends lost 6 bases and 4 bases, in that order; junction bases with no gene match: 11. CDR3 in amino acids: CASRETGGGQSTEAFF. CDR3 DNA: TGTGCCAGCAGAGAGACAGGGGGCGGTCAGAGCACTGAAGCTTTCTTT.

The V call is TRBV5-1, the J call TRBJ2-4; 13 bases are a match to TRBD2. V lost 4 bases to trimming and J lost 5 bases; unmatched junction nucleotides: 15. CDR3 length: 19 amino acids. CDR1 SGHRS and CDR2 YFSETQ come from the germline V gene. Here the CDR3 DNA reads TGCGCCAGCAGCCCCGAGGGGGGGACTAGCGGGATGTCCCAAAACATTCAGTACTTC. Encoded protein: CASSPEGGTSGMSQNIQYF.

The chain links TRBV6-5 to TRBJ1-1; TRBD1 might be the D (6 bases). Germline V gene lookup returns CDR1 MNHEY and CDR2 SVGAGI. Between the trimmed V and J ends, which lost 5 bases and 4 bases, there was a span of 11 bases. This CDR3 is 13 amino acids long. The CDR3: CASSSTGPTEAFF. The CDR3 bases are TGTGCCAGCAGTAGCACAGGGCCCACTGAAGCTTTCTTT.

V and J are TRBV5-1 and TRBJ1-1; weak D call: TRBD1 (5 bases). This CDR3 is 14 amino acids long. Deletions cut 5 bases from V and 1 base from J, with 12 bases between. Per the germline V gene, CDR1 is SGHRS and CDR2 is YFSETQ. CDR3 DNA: TGCGCCAGCAGAGAAGGGGCCGGGAACACTGAAGCTTTCTTT. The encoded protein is CASREGAGNTEAFF.

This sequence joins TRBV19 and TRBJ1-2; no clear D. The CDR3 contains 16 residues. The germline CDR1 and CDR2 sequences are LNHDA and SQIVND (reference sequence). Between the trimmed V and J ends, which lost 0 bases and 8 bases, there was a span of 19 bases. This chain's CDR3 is CASSIESRGGAEGYTF. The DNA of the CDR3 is TGTGCCAGTAGTATAGAGAGCCGGGGAGGAGCCGAGGGCTACACCTTC.

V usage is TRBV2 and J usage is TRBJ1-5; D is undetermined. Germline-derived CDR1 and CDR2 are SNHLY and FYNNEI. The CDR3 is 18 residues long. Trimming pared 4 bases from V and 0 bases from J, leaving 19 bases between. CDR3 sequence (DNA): TGTGCCAGCAGTGCCGACTACTCAGGAGCGAATAGCAATCAGCCCCAGCATTTT. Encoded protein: CASSADYSGANSNQPQHF.

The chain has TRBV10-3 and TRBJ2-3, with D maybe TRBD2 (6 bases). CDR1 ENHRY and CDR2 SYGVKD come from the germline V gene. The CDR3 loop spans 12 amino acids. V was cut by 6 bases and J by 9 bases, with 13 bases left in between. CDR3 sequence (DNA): TGTGCCATCAGCGAACCGGGGGACACGCAGTATTTT. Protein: CAISEPGDTQYF.

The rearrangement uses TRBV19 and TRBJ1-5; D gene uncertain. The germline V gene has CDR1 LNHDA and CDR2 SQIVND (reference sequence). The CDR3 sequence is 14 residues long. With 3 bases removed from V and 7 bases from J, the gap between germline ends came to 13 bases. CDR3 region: CASSILRVGQPQHF. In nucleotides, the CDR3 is TGTGCCAGTAGTATCCTGAGGGTCGGGCAGCCCCAGCATTTT.

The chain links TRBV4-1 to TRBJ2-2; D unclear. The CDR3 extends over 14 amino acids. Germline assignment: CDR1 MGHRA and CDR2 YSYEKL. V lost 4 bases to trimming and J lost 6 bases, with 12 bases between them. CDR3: CASSRGFSSGELFF. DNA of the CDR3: TGCGCCAGCAGCCGCGGTTTTTCCTCCGGGGAGCTGTTTTTT.

The CDR3 sequence: CASSIGQGAYGYTF. The CDR3 DNA follows: TGTGCCAGCAGCATTGGACAGGGCGCCTATGGCTACACCTTC. This sequence joins TRBV9 and TRBJ1-2; 8 bases are shared with TRBD1. CDR3 size: 14 residues. CDR1 and CDR2 from the germline V gene are SGDLS and YYNGEE. V trimming: 4 bases; J trimming: 4 bases; junction bases outside the gene matches: 6. Looking up the rest from reference TRBV9 and TRBJ1-2 gives the full variable domain: DSGVTQTPKHLITATGQRVTLRCSPRSGDLSVYWYQQSLDQGLQFLIQYYNGEERAKGNILERFSAQQFPDLHSELNLSSLELGDSALYFCASSIGQGAYGYTFGSGTRLTVV.

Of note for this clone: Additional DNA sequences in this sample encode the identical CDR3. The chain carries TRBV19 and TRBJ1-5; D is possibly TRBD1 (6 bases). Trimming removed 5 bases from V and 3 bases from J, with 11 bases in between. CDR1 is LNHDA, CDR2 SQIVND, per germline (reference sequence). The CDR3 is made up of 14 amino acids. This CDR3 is CASSVTGDNQPQHF. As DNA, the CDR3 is TGTGCCAGTAGTGTGACAGGCGACAATCAGCCCCAGCATTTT. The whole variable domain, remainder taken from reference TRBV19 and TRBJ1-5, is DGGITQSPKYLFRKEGQNVTLSCEQNLNHDAMYWYRQDPGQGLRLIYYSQIVNDFQKGDIAEGYSVSREKKESFPLTVTSAQKNPTAFYLCASSVTGDNQPQHFGDGTRLSIL.

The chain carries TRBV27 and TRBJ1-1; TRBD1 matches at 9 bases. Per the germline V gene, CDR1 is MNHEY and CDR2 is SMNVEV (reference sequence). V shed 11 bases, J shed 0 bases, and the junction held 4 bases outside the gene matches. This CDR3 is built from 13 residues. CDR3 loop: CAVGDRVNTEAFF. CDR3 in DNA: TGTGCCGTCGGGGACAGGGTGAACACTGAAGCTTTCTTT.

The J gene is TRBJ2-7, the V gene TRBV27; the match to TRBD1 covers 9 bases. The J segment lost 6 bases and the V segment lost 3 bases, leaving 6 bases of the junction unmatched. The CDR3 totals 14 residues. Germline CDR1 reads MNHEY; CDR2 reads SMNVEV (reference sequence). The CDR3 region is CASSFRDRAGEQYF. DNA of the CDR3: TGTGCCAGCAGTTTCCGGGACAGGGCCGGCGAGCAGTACTTC.

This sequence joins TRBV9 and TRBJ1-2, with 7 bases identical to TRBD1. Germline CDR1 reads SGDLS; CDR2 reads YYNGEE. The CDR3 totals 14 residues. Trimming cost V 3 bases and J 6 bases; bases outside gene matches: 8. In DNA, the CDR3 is TGTGCCAGCAGCGACAGGGGTTTGTTTCATGGCTACACCTTC. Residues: CASSDRGLFHGYTF.